This is a list of T cell receptor beta chains from one sample in a study of blood T cells in healthy people across ages. Using its own MiXCR run on the 5' RACE reads, TCRdb lists one record per CDR3 protein. The sample holds approximately 780,000 distinct CDR3 sequences, roughly 24% seen once. Another study also made use of these data, one on T cells of mothers and their children.

Source material: blood. Every receptor here comes from a boy aged 5-17 years in good health. Each CDR3 is given with its conserved first and last residue. D genes are given only for firm matches. Clone size appears in some rows only: once, few, many, or a class for an expanded clone.

d_gene: TRBD1; j_gene: TRBJ1-1; v_gene: TRBV7-2; abundance: few; CDR3aa: CASSRMTGFNTEAFF; CDR3nt: TGTGCCAGCAGCAGAATGACAGGGTTCAACACTGAAGCTTTCTTT
d_gene: TRBD1; j_gene: TRBJ2-5; v_gene: TRBV6-5; abundance: NA; CDR3aa: CASSTLGTGQETQYF; CDR3nt: TGTGCCAGCAGTACGTTAGGGACAGGCCAGGAGACCCAGTACTTC
d_gene: NA; j_gene: TRBJ1-3; v_gene: TRBV6-5; abundance: few; CDR3aa: CASRLGRLSGNTIYF; CDR3nt: TGTGCCAGCAGACTGGGACGGCTCTCTGGAAACACCATATATTTT
d_gene: TRBD1; j_gene: TRBJ2-6; v_gene: TRBV7-9; abundance: NA; CDR3aa: CASSPRTGSSSGANVLTF; CDR3nt: TGTGCCAGCAGCCCCCGGACAGGGTCCTCCTCTGGGGCCAACGTCCTGACTTTC
d_gene: NA; j_gene: TRBJ2-7; v_gene: TRBV3-1; abundance: NA; CDR3aa: CASSQISWQMRSYEQYF; CDR3nt: TGTGCCAGCAGCCAAATTTCGTGGCAGATGCGGTCCTACGAGCAGTACTTC
d_gene: NA; j_gene: TRBJ1-2; v_gene: TRBV4-2; abundance: few; CDR3aa: CASSQEEGNYGYTF; CDR3nt: TGTGCCAGCAGCCAAGAGGAAGGGAACTATGGCTACACCTTC
d_gene: TRBD1; j_gene: TRBJ1-1; v_gene: TRBV5-1; abundance: NA; CDR3aa: CASSPGGTVNTEAFF; CDR3nt: TGCGCCAGCAGCCCTGGTGGGACAGTGAACACTGAAGCTTTCTTT
d_gene: NA; j_gene: TRBJ1-1; v_gene: TRBV6-1; abundance: NA; CDR3aa: CASIWNTEAFF; CDR3nt: TGTGCCAGCATTTGGAACACTGAAGCTTTCTTT
d_gene: NA; j_gene: TRBJ2-3; v_gene: TRBV3-1; abundance: few; CDR3aa: CASSPWTTVSTDTQYF; CDR3nt: TGTGCCAGCAGCCCCTGGACTACAGTAAGCACAGATACGCAGTATTTT
d_gene: NA; j_gene: TRBJ2-1; v_gene: TRBV5-1; abundance: NA; CDR3aa: CASSSTHWNNEQFF; CDR3nt: TGCGCCAGCAGCTCCACCCATTGGAACAATGAGCAGTTCTTC
d_gene: NA; j_gene: TRBJ2-7; v_gene: TRBV28; abundance: NA; CDR3aa: CASSPPGTAYEQYF; CDR3nt: TGTGCCAGCAGTCCCCCCGGGACCGCCTACGAGCAGTACTTC
d_gene: TRBD2; j_gene: TRBJ2-1; v_gene: TRBV27; abundance: NA; CDR3aa: CASSLSQRGGYNEQFF; CDR3nt: TGTGCCAGCAGTTTATCTCAGCGGGGAGGCTACAATGAGCAGTTCTTC
d_gene: NA; j_gene: TRBJ1-1; v_gene: TRBV10-3; abundance: NA; CDR3aa: CAIRGVMNTEAFF; CDR3nt: TGTGCCATCAGGGGTGTAATGAACACTGAAGCTTTCTTT
d_gene: TRBD2; j_gene: TRBJ2-5; v_gene: TRBV7-9; abundance: many; CDR3aa: CASSPPGGGQETQYF; CDR3nt: TGTGCCAGCAGCCCCCCCGGCGGGGGCCAAGAGACCCAGTACTTC
d_gene: TRBD2; j_gene: TRBJ2-4; v_gene: TRBV6-2/TRBV6-3; abundance: NA; CDR3aa: CASRELAGVAKNIQYF; CDR3nt: TGTGCCAGCAGGGAACTAGCGGGGGTAGCCAAAAACATTCAGTACTTC
d_gene: TRBD2; j_gene: TRBJ2-1; v_gene: TRBV5-1; abundance: NA; CDR3aa: CASSDRGLAGVSWYNEQFF; CDR3nt: TGCGCCAGCAGCGATAGGGGGCTAGCGGGGGTTTCCTGGTACAATGAGCAGTTCTTC
d_gene: TRBD2; j_gene: TRBJ2-1; v_gene: TRBV6-2/TRBV6-3; abundance: NA; CDR3aa: CASILSGGLENEHFF; CDR3nt: TGTGCCAGCATACTTAGCGGGGGGCTGGAAAATGAGCATTTCTTC
d_gene: TRBD1; j_gene: TRBJ1-4; v_gene: TRBV28; abundance: NA; CDR3aa: CASSFHRTGAGKELFF; CDR3nt: TGTGCCAGCAGTTTCCACCGGACAGGGGCGGGGAAGGAACTGTTTTTT
d_gene: TRBD1; j_gene: TRBJ2-4; v_gene: TRBV10-1; abundance: few; CDR3aa: CASSGGQGNVAKNIQYF; CDR3nt: TGCGCCAGCAGTGGGGGACAGGGAAATGTCGCCAAAAACATTCAGTACTTC
d_gene: TRBD2; j_gene: TRBJ2-1; v_gene: TRBV6-6; abundance: many; CDR3aa: CASLAGAHSNEQFF; CDR3nt: TGTGCCAGCTTAGCGGGGGCCCACTCCAATGAGCAGTTCTTC
d_gene: TRBD1; j_gene: TRBJ2-5; v_gene: TRBV20-1; abundance: many; CDR3aa: CSAPPLTGGETQYF; CDR3nt: TGCAGTGCCCCCCCCCTCACAGGGGGAGAGACCCAGTACTTC
d_gene: NA; j_gene: TRBJ1-4; v_gene: TRBV7-2; abundance: many; CDR3aa: CASSLYTGEKLFF; CDR3nt: TGTGCCAGCAGCTTATATACGGGTGAAAAACTGTTTTTT
d_gene: NA; j_gene: TRBJ2-7; v_gene: TRBV12-3/TRBV12-4; abundance: few; CDR3aa: CASSSHGGPTSGQYF; CDR3nt: TGTGCCAGCAGTTCCCACGGGGGGCCCACAAGCGGCCAGTACTTC
d_gene: NA; j_gene: TRBJ2-1; v_gene: TRBV5-1; abundance: few; CDR3aa: CTSSLGASRYNEQFF; CDR3nt: TGCACCAGCAGCTTAGGGGCTAGCAGATACAATGAGCAGTTCTTC
d_gene: NA; j_gene: TRBJ2-3; v_gene: TRBV14; abundance: many; CDR3aa: CASSQREADFRSTDTQYF; CDR3nt: TGTGCCAGCAGCCAAAGGGAGGCAGACTTCAGATCCACAGATACGCAGTATTTT
d_gene: TRBD2; j_gene: TRBJ2-1; v_gene: TRBV28; abundance: NA; CDR3aa: CAATDSGRDYNEQFF; CDR3nt: TGTGCCGCAACGGATAGCGGGAGAGACTACAATGAGCAGTTCTTC
d_gene: TRBD1; j_gene: TRBJ1-5; v_gene: TRBV12-3/TRBV12-4; abundance: few; CDR3aa: CASSVGTGVEQPQHF; CDR3nt: TGTGCCAGCAGCGTGGGGACAGGGGTAGAGCAGCCCCAGCATTTT
d_gene: TRBD2; j_gene: TRBJ2-1; v_gene: TRBV20-1; abundance: NA; CDR3aa: CSAPRREGMGEQFF; CDR3nt: TGCAGTGCTCCCCGGCGGGAGGGCATGGGTGAGCAGTTCTTC
d_gene: TRBD1; j_gene: TRBJ2-7; v_gene: TRBV30; abundance: few; CDR3aa: CAWSGQGKDVEQYF; CDR3nt: TGTGCCTGGAGCGGACAGGGGAAGGATGTCGAGCAGTACTTC
d_gene: NA; j_gene: TRBJ2-7; v_gene: TRBV6-1; abundance: few; CDR3aa: CASSEAGEQYF; CDR3nt: TGTGCCAGCAGTGAAGCCGGCGAGCAGTACTTC
d_gene: NA; j_gene: TRBJ2-1; v_gene: TRBV9; abundance: few; CDR3aa: CASSVAGPYNEQFF; CDR3nt: TGTGCCAGCAGCGTAGCGGGACCCTACAATGAGCAGTTCTTC
d_gene: NA; j_gene: TRBJ2-1; v_gene: TRBV5-4; abundance: NA; CDR3aa: CASSFLGSEQFF; CDR3nt: TGTGCCAGCAGCTTTTTGGGCAGTGAGCAGTTCTTC
d_gene: TRBD1; j_gene: TRBJ2-3; v_gene: TRBV6-4; abundance: NA; CDR3aa: CASSEGTGGADTQYF; CDR3nt: TGTGCCAGCAGTGAAGGGACAGGGGGCGCAGATACGCAGTATTTT
d_gene: NA; j_gene: TRBJ1-4; v_gene: TRBV7-9; abundance: few; CDR3aa: CASSLAGEKPFF; CDR3nt: TGTGCCAGCAGCTTAGCGGGTGAAAAACCGTTTTTT
d_gene: NA; j_gene: TRBJ2-7; v_gene: TRBV28; abundance: NA; CDR3aa: CASKTQGSSYEQYF; CDR3nt: TGTGCCAGCAAGACACAGGGATCCTCCTACGAGCAGTACTTC
d_gene: NA; j_gene: TRBJ2-7; v_gene: TRBV28; abundance: few; CDR3aa: CASSTTASSSYEQYF; CDR3nt: TGTGCCAGCAGTACTACAGCTTCAAGCTCCTACGAGCAGTACTTC
d_gene: NA; j_gene: TRBJ1-5; v_gene: TRBV7-3; abundance: NA; CDR3aa: CASSLRGADQPQHF; CDR3nt: TGTGCCAGCAGCTTACGGGGGGCGGATCAGCCCCAGCATTTT
d_gene: NA; j_gene: TRBJ1-4; v_gene: TRBV25-1; abundance: few; CDR3aa: CASSGSPTNEKLFF; CDR3nt: TGTGCCAGCAGCGGGTCGCCAACTAATGAAAAACTGTTTTTT
d_gene: NA; j_gene: TRBJ1-1; v_gene: TRBV29-1; abundance: NA; CDR3aa: CSVERWGAERGAFF; CDR3nt: TGCAGCGTTGAACGCTGGGGGGCCGAGAGAGGAGCTTTCTTT
d_gene: NA; j_gene: TRBJ1-4; v_gene: TRBV5-1; abundance: NA; CDR3aa: CASSPGEGGRANEKLFF; CDR3nt: TGCGCCAGCAGCCCCGGGGAGGGGGGACGGGCGAATGAAAAACTGTTTTTT
d_gene: NA; j_gene: TRBJ2-7; v_gene: TRBV2; abundance: few; CDR3aa: CASSGGGFPYEQYF; CDR3nt: TGTGCCAGCAGTGGAGGAGGGTTTCCCTACGAGCAGTACTTC
d_gene: TRBD2; j_gene: TRBJ2-5; v_gene: TRBV6-5; abundance: NA; CDR3aa: CASSYSSGTSGETQYF; CDR3nt: TGTGCCAGCAGTTACTCCTCCGGGACTAGCGGAGAGACCCAGTACTTC
d_gene: TRBD1; j_gene: TRBJ2-3; v_gene: TRBV4-1; abundance: few; CDR3aa: CASSQDKDRALREQYF; CDR3nt: TGCGCCAGCAGCCAAGATAAGGACAGGGCCCTCAGGGAGCAGTATTTT
d_gene: NA; j_gene: TRBJ2-7; v_gene: TRBV5-1; abundance: NA; CDR3aa: CASYYMDGYGQYF; CDR3nt: TGCGCCAGTTACTATATGGACGGCTACGGGCAGTACTTC